This T cell receptor beta chain was observed in a study of patients and donors after allogeneic stem cell transplantation. This clonotype was seen a few times. The V gene's germline CDR1 is LGHNA and CDR2 YNFKEQ. V lost 1 base to trimming and J lost 7 bases; unmatched junction nucleotides: 12. The CDR3 totals 16 residues. One entry per CDR3 protein results from TCRdb running MiXCR on the RT-PCR reads. The repertoire holds 200,000 to 250,000 distinct CDR3 sequences, with 13% to 15% as singletons. The sequence derives from a human donor who was either an allogeneic HSCT recipient or a stem cell or donor lymphocyte infusion donor (not recorded which). It is not recorded whose cells these are; they may come from a transplant donor. The V and J genes are TRBV4-2 and TRBJ1-2; 7 bases are shared with TRBD1. The sample consisted of blood, either unsorted or a sorted T cell fraction (not recorded which). CDR3 sequence: CASSQGGTGDLSGYTF. DNA for the CDR3: TGTGCCAGCAGCCAAGGGGGTACAGGGGACTTAAGTGGCTACACCTTC.